The 4 T cell receptor beta chains below come from one sample, sequenced in a study of identical twins. TCRdb called the 5' RACE reads again in MiXCR, with one record for every CDR3 protein. This sample has hundreds of thousands of distinct CDR3 sequences; less than 10% occur once, and the top ten carry approximately 0.96%. The sample also formed part of further work on yellow fever vaccine responses in identical twins.

The material sequenced was PBMCs. These receptors all come from a woman between 18 and 30 years old in good health.

This clonotype was seen more than once but under ten times. This CDR3 is CASSLTGEGAFF. CDR3 nucleotides: TGTGCCAGCAGCCTGACAGGGGAGGGAGCTTTCTTT. The V gene is TRBV28, the J gene TRBJ1-1; 8 positions match TRBD1. V was clipped by 6 bases and J by 10 bases; unmatched bases: 7. The germline gives CDR1 MDHEN, CDR2 SYDVKM. The CDR3 sequence is 12 residues long.

Here the CDR3 reads CASSLGERGHWDEQFF. The CDR3 nucleotides read TGTGCCAGCAGCTTAGGCGAGCGGGGGCACTGGGATGAGCAGTTCTTC. This chain joins TRBV7-2 and TRBJ2-1, with 8 bases fitting TRBD2. The CDR3 covers 16 residues. Per the germline V gene, CDR1 is SGHTA and CDR2 is FQGNSA. Losses at the gene ends were 1 base for V and 8 bases for J; bases not matched to a gene: 10.

The V call is TRBV7-2, the J call TRBJ2-7; 8 nucleotides align to TRBD1. V lost 3 bases and J lost 5; bases outside the gene matches: 9. The CDR3 is 15 amino acids. In germline, CDR1 is SGHTA, CDR2 FQGNSA. Written as DNA, the CDR3 is TGTGCCAGCAGCTTGACAGGGGAGTATTTCGACGAGCAGTACTTC. Translated, it gives CASSLTGEYFDEQYF. Full variable domain (remainder filled in from reference TRBV7-2 and TRBJ2-7): GAGVSQSPSNKVTEKGKDVELRCDPISGHTALYWYRQSLGQGLEFLIYFQGNSAPDKSGLPSDRFSAERTGGSVSTLTIQRTQQEDSAVYLCASSLTGEYFDEQYFGPGTRLTVT.

This clonotype has a count of ten or more. This chain uses TRBV12-3 or TRBV12-4 with TRBJ1-1; D call uncertain. The ends were cut back, 1 base at V and 0 bases at J, with 6 bases in the middle. CDR3 length: 14 amino acids. For the CDR3, the DNA is TGTGCCAGCAGTTTAGACCAGTTGAACACTGAAGCTTTCTTT. Residues: CASSLDQLNTEAFF.